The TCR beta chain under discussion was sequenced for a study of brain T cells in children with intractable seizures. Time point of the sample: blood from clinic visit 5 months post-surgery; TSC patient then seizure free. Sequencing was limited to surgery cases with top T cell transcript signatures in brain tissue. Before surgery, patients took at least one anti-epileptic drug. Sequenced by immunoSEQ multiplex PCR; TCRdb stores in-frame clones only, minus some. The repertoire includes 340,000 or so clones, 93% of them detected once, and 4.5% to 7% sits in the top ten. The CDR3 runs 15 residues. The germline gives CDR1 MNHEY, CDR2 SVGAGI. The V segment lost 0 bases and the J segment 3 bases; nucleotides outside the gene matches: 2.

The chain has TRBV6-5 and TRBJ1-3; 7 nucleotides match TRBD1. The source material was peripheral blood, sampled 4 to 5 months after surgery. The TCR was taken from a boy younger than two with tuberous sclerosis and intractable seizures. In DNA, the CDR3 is TGTGCCAGCAGTTACTCCGACAGGGTTGGAAACACCATATATTTT. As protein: CASSYSDRVGNTIYF.